These T cell receptor beta chains were read from a single sample in a study of blood T cell repertoires in COVID-19. Assay used: immunoSEQ multiplex PCR; TCRdb lists only in-frame clones, some missing. Here the sample spans under 250,000 clones, 80% to 90% being singletons. The sequencing sample was made of peripheral blood. The receptors derive from a human donor in a cohort sampled during active COVID-19. The CDR3 runs from the conserved cysteine through the conserved F or W. Fields, in order: J gene, V gene, CDR3 protein.

TRBJ2-7 | TRBV5-1 | CASSAGLAGVLRSYEQYF
TRBJ2-3 | TRBV18 | CASSPTRAGGDTQYF
TRBJ2-1 | TRBV30 | CAWSVGTDLGEQFF
TRBJ2-3 | TRBV7-2 | CASSPWTSGTADTQYF
TRBJ2-1 | TRBV9 | CASSPGGGTSYNEQFF
TRBJ2-7 | TRBV28 | CASRGTSGSQGTRSYEQYF
TRBJ2-1 | TRBV11-2 | CASSLGITGTEQFF
TRBJ1-4 | TRBV28 | CASSFGRKNEKLFF
TRBJ1-4 | TRBV7-2 | CASSLAQGAEKLFF
TRBJ1-1 | TRBV19 | CASSRRDLNTEAFF
TRBJ2-1 | TRBV19 | CASRTDYNEQFF
TRBJ2-6 | TRBV18 | CASSTTTSGAGANVLTF
TRBJ2-7 | TRBV24-1 | CATQGQGYEQYF
TRBJ2-3 | TRBV5-1 | CASSSNGASTDTQYF
TRBJ1-2 | TRBV10-3 | CAINGGGFDGYTF
TRBJ1-2 | TRBV7-2 | CASSQRQGSSKGYTF
TRBJ2-7 | TRBV15 | CATSREAGVRNEQYF
TRBJ1-1 | TRBV9 | CASSVVPTGRQMPPEAFF
TRBJ2-3 | TRBV9 | CASSVRGLGSGDTQYF
TRBJ1-2 | TRBV6-5 | CASTPSGQGNYGYTF
TRBJ1-1 | TRBV2 | CASSDPTGGILTEAFF
TRBJ2-7 | TRBV25-1 | CASTQRGTLLDNEQYF
TRBJ2-5 | TRBV7-9 | CASSPPRTSGRQETQYF
TRBJ2-2 | TRBV4-1 | CASSQTPGTVATGELFF
TRBJ2-7 | TRBV7-9 | CASSLRTDRGHEQYF
TRBJ2-3 | TRBV12-5 | CASVRDSSTDTQYF
TRBJ1-5 | TRBV28 | CASSLTWGVGSNQPQHF
TRBJ1-2 | TRBV7-9 | CASSLAHVRGYGYTF
TRBJ2-1 | TRBV25-1 | CASSEPSSGRANEQFF
TRBJ1-2 | TRBV24-1 | CATSDSTGPAYGYTF
TRBJ2-1 | TRBV9 | CASSGGWDRVYNEQFF
TRBJ2-3 | TRBV9 | CASSVVPLAGSTDTQYF
TRBJ1-2 | TRBV6-5 | CASSYGEDYGYTF
TRBJ1-1 | TRBV18 | CASSPTRGAYTEAFF
TRBJ2-2 | TRBV7-9 | CAIRQPTGELFF
TRBJ2-7 | TRBV27 | CASSWDSKYEQYF
TRBJ2-4 | TRBV7-9 | CASSAPGQGFGKNIQYF
TRBJ1-4 | TRBV28 | CASSLRRVREKLFF
TRBJ2-7 | TRBV3-1/TRBV3-2 | CASSQARGQGSYEQYF
TRBJ1-6 | TRBV28 | CASSYNLGQGNSPLHF